The 10 T cell receptor beta chains listed next were all sequenced from one sample in a study of tissue T cells after allogeneic stem cell transplantation. Libraries were prepared by immunoSEQ multiplex PCR; TCRdb keeps only in-frame clonotypes and omits some of them. The data hold 25,000 or so clones, with less than 95% observed a single time. The sample here was blood, taken before transplantation. These receptors were taken from an older male donor who later had graft-versus-host disease after an allogeneic stem cell transplant.

J is TRBJ1-4 and V is TRBV5-5; 11 bases line up with TRBD1. Trimming took 0 bases from V and 0 from J; bases not matched to a gene: 1. The CDR3 covers 17 residues. Germline assignment: CDR1 SGHKS and CDR2 YYEKEE (reference sequence). CDR3 region: CASSLGTGGATNEKLFF. The CDR3 DNA sequence: TGTGCCAGCAGCTTGGGGACAGGGGGCGCAACTAATGAAAAACTGTTTTTT.

The chain uses TRBV19 and TRBJ2-3, with D possibly matching TRBD2 (6 bases). The CDR3 totals 15 residues. Germline V gene sequence: CDR1 LNHDA, CDR2 SQIVND (reference sequence). V was trimmed by 7 bases and J by 5 bases, leaving 19 bases between them. The chain's CDR3 is CASTPSGVEGDTQYF. CDR3 DNA sequence: TGTGCCAGTACCCCTAGTGGGGTGGAGGGAGATACGCAGTATTTT.

V and J are TRBV7-9 and TRBJ1-1; TRBD1 might be the D (6 bases). Germline lookup yields CDR1 SEHNR and CDR2 FQNEAQ (reference sequence). The germline V and J ends were trimmed by 2 bases and 4 bases, with 11 bases remaining between them. The CDR3 consists of 14 residues. The chain's CDR3 is CASSLQGMGTEAFF. The CDR3 DNA reads TGTGCCAGCAGCTTACAGGGGATGGGCACTGAAGCTTTCTTT.

The CDR3 reads CASSQGGSGTQYF. DNA of the CDR3: TGTGCCAGCAGCCAGGGGGGTTCCGGGACCCAGTACTTC. This sequence joins TRBV14 and TRBJ2-5; D may be TRBD2 (6 bases). Trimming took off 3 bases at V and 7 bases at J, with 12 bases between the two ends. Germline V gives CDR1 SGHDN, CDR2 FVKESK. The CDR3 is 13 residues long. Full variable domain (missing parts from reference TRBV14 and TRBJ2-5): EAGVTQFPSHSVIEKGQTVTLRCDPISGHDNLYWYRRVMGKEIKFLLHFVKESKQDESGMPNNRFLAERTGGTYSTLKVQPAELEDSGVYFCASSQGGSGTQYFGPGTRLLVL.

This chain links TRBV30 with TRBJ1-2; D gene ambiguous. The CDR3 spans 12 residues. CDR1 and CDR2 (germline): GTSNPN, SVGIG (reference sequence). In nucleotides, the CDR3 is TGTGTCTCTCGGTCTGGGGTGGATGGCTACACCTTC. This encodes CVSRSGVDGYTF.

In this sample, this clone turned up a few times. The J gene is TRBJ1-5, the V gene TRBV28; no definite D call. CDR1 and CDR2 from the germline V gene are MDHEN and SYDVKM. The CDR3 runs 12 residues. V lost 6 bases, J lost 0 bases, and 3 bases lay in between. The CDR3 nucleotides are TGTGCCAGCAGCCGTAGCAATCAGCCCCAGCATTTT. Encoded protein: CASSRSNQPQHF.

The chain recombines TRBV9 with TRBJ2-3, with D perhaps TRBD1 (6 bases). The CDR3 has 17 residues. V dropped 4 bases and J dropped 4 bases, with 22 bases sitting between them. Germline CDR1 and CDR2: SGDLS and YYNGEE. The CDR3 DNA follows: TGTGCCAGCAGCCCTCGTATGGTAAACAGGGTCTCAGATACGCAGTATTTT. Its protein product is CASSPRMVNRVSDTQYF.

The chain's CDR3 is CASSLGEGLSEKLFF. CDR3 nucleotide sequence: TGTGCCAGCAGTCTAGGCGAGGGACTGTCTGAAAAACTGTTTTTT. The chain recombines TRBV7-9 with TRBJ1-4; a possible D gene is TRBD1 (5 bases). In germline, CDR1 is SEHNR, CDR2 FQNEAQ (reference sequence). The germline V and J ends were trimmed by 6 bases and 7 bases, with 18 bases remaining between them. CDR3 length: 15 amino acids.

This chain links TRBV27 with TRBJ1-5; D is possibly TRBD1 (5 bases). There are 15 residues in the CDR3. Germline-derived CDR1 and CDR2 are MNHEY and SMNVEV (reference sequence). V was pared by 2 bases and J by 6 bases, with 14 bases between. The CDR3 DNA reads as TGTGCCAGCAGTTTAAGCGGCAGGGAACGTCAGCCCCAGCATTTT. Protein sequence: CASSLSGRERQPQHF.

V usage is TRBV11-2 and J usage is TRBJ2-3; 12 bases fit TRBD2. Germline values: CDR1 SGHAT, CDR2 FQNNGV. CDR3 length: 16 residues. J was trimmed by 2 bases and V by 5 bases; bases with no gene match: 5. The CDR3 nucleotides are TGTGCCAGCAGCCGACTAGCGGGAGCACTCACAGATACGCAGTATTTT. Its protein product is CASSRLAGALTDTQYF.